This passage covers 26 T cell receptor beta chains from one sample sequenced in a study of molecular identifiers for immune sequencing clone quantification. One entry per CDR3 protein results from TCRdb running MiXCR on the PCR reads. The repertoire consists of about 640,000 distinct CDR3 sequences, with around 20% occurring once and the leading ten covering 0.85%. The sequenced sample consisted of naive CD8+ T cells from blood, with Jurkat cell RNA spiked in. The subset: FACS-sorted CD8+CD4-CCR7+CD45RA+ naive T cells. The receptor set was obtained from a human donor in good health. Some libraries in this study had Jurkat cell RNA spiked in.

This clonotype was counted ten times or more. V and J are TRBV12-3 or TRBV12-4 and TRBJ2-2; D gene uncertain. Trimming stripped 6 bases from V and 5 bases from J, with 10 bases between. The CDR3 is made up of 13 amino acids. Here the CDR3 DNA reads TGTGCCAGCAGCCCTCTCCGGACCGGGGAGCTGTTTTTT. Encoded protein: CASSPLRTGELFF.

Note on this clonotype: A much larger clone differs from this one at a single base, so this may be a read error. V is TRBV7-8 and J is TRBJ2-7, with 7 bases that match TRBD2. Germline values: CDR1 SGHVS, CDR2 FQNEAQ. CDR3 length: 15 residues. The CDR3 bases are TGTGCCAGCAGCCCGTGGGCGGGGGTTAAATACGAGCAGTGCTTC. Protein: CASSPWAGVKYEQCF.

This clonotype was counted many times. The V and J genes are TRBV2 and TRBJ2-3; 9 positions match TRBD2. V lost 6 bases and J lost 5; bases outside the gene matches: 15. The germline gives CDR1 SNHLY, CDR2 FYNNEI. This CDR3 contains 17 residues. CDR3 DNA sequence: TGTGCCAGCAGCTTCGCGGGGGGGCCGGAGGGTCGAGATACGCAGTATTTT. Encoded protein: CASSFAGGPEGRDTQYF.

This clonotype was seen ten or more times. The rearrangement links TRBV12-3 or TRBV12-4 to TRBJ2-1; a weak D match, TRBD2 (5 bases). This CDR3 has 12 amino acids. V lost 4 bases, J lost 15 bases, and 16 bases lay in between. The DNA for the CDR3 is TGTGCCAGCAGTTGGGAATCTAGCCTGTTGTTCTTC. Its protein product is CASSWESSLLFF.

This clonotype was found many times. The chain combines TRBV7-9 with TRBJ2-7; D not certain. CDR3 length equals 13 residues. Germline-derived CDR1 and CDR2 are SEHNR and FQNEAQ (reference sequence). Trimming took off 1 base at V and 3 bases at J, with 7 bases between the two ends. The CDR3 nucleotides are TGTGCCAGCAGCTTAGAGCCCGGCTACGAGCAGTACTTC. It yields the protein CASSLEPGYEQYF.

J is TRBJ1-5 and V is TRBV3-2; the table gives TRBD1 as D, unverified against the DNA. TRBV3-2 is reported as a pseudogene. The CDR3 extends over 18 amino acids. The CDR3, as DNA: TGTGCCAGCAGCCAAGCCGGACTGGGTAAGGGTAGCAATCAGCCCCAGCATTTT. Protein sequence: CASSQAGLGKGSNQPQHF.

This clonotype has at least ten counts. This chain joins TRBV12-3 or TRBV12-4 and TRBJ2-5; 11 nucleotides line up with TRBD2. The CDR3 extends over 15 amino acids. The junction had 7 bases not matched to a gene; V was cut back by 7 bases and J by 3 bases. The CDR3 region is CASNRLAGKEETQYF. The CDR3 DNA sequence: TGTGCCAGCAATAGACTAGCGGGAAAAGAAGAGACCCAGTACTTC.

With regard to this clonotype: Given a much more abundant clone one base away, this may be a read error. The chain recombines TRBV30 with TRBJ2-3; D not certain. CDR3 length: 10 amino acids. The germline CDR1 and CDR2 sequences are GTSNPN and SVGIG (reference sequence). CDR3: CAWLSDTRYF. As DNA, the CDR3 is TGTGCCTGGTTATCAGATACGCGGTATTTT.

This clonotype has a count of ten or more. The rearrangement links TRBV9 to TRBJ1-4; possibly TRBD1 for D (5 bases). Between the trimmed V and J ends, which lost 4 bases and 11 bases, there was a span of 18 bases. CDR3 size: 14 residues. Per the germline V gene, CDR1 is SGDLS and CDR2 is YYNGEE. The CDR3 protein is CASSRDGESGKLFF. DNA of the CDR3: TGTGCCAGCAGCCGGGACGGCGAAAGTGGGAAACTGTTTTTT.

The table lists this clonotype with many counts. The chain combines TRBV6-2 or TRBV6-3 with TRBJ2-6, with D hard to call. The CDR3 covers 21 residues. Between the trimmed V and J ends, which lost 2 bases and 0 bases, there was a span of 23 bases. Germline assignment: CDR1 MNHEY and CDR2 SVGEGT. The CDR3 loop is CASSYEVSVVKKNSGANVLTF. The CDR3 DNA is TGTGCCAGCAGTTACGAGGTCTCAGTGGTTAAGAAAAACTCTGGGGCCAACGTCCTGACTTTC.

This clonotype came up once. An end of the junction differs from the germline gene, which may be a read error. This rearrangement joins TRBV4-1 to TRBJ2-2; 10 nucleotides match TRBD1. The CDR3 runs to 16 residues. Germline CDR1 is MGHRA and CDR2 is YSYEKL. CDR3 DNA: TGCGCCAGCAGCCTACCGGACAGGGGGAACACCGAGGAGCTGTTTTTT. Protein product: CASSLPDRGNTEELFF.

This clonotype has a count of ten or more. The CDR3, as DNA: TGCAGTGCTAGGGGACGGATGAACACTGAAGCTTTCTTT. This translates into CSARGRMNTEAFF. This sequence joins TRBV20-1 and TRBJ1-1; maybe TRBD1 (5 bases). Germline CDR1 is DFQATT and CDR2 is SNEGSKA (reference sequence). V was shortened by 3 bases and J by 0 bases, with 8 bases between the two germline ends. The CDR3 length is 13 residues.

This clonotype was observed a handful of times. The chain uses TRBV5-6 and TRBJ2-7, with D unresolved. The germline V and J ends were trimmed by 5 bases and 2 bases, with 14 bases remaining between them. CDR1 is SGHDT and CDR2 is YYEEEE in the germline V gene. The CDR3 is 14 residues long. CDR3 region: CASSRQDLTYEQYF. DNA of the CDR3: TGTGCCAGCAGTCGTCAGGACCTTACCTACGAGCAGTACTTC.

This clonotype was found many times. The chain links TRBV20-1 to TRBJ2-7, with D perhaps TRBD1 or TRBD2 (5 bases each). CDR1 DFQATT and CDR2 SNEGSKA come from the germline V gene (reference sequence). Trimming stripped 2 bases from V and 3 bases from J, with 11 bases between. This CDR3 region has 13 residues. CDR3 in amino acids: CSARKRGDYEQYF. CDR3 in DNA: TGCAGTGCTAGAAAAAGGGGAGACTACGAGCAGTACTTC.

There are many counts of this clonotype. The chain joins TRBV21-1 to TRBJ2-1; whether TRBD2, the table's D call, matches the DNA was not checked. TRBV21-1 is tagged as a pseudogene. CDR3 size: 19 residues. The CDR3 protein is CASSKDGTSGGAPGNEQFF. The CDR3 DNA reads TGTGCCAGCAGCAAAGACGGGACTAGCGGGGGGGCCCCGGGCAATGAGCAGTTCTTC.

This clonotype was recorded many times. V usage is TRBV27 and J usage is TRBJ2-7; D unresolved. This CDR3 is built from 13 residues. Trimming cost V 4 bases and J 7 bases, with 14 bases left between them. The germline gives CDR1 MNHEY, CDR2 SMNVEV (reference sequence). DNA for the CDR3: TGTGCCAGCAGTTCCCTAATGAGTGGGGAGCAGTACTTC. It yields the protein CASSSLMSGEQYF.

Regarding this clonotype: Just one base apart from a much larger clone, this may be a read error. The chain uses TRBV7-7 and TRBJ2-3; 10 bases are shared with TRBD1. The germline gives CDR1 SSHAT, CDR2 FNYEAQ (reference sequence). This CDR3 spans 15 amino acids. The CDR3 region has the DNA TGTGCCAGCAGTCGGACAGGGGGAACCACAGATGCGCAGTATTTT. Translating gives CASSRTGGTTDAQYF.

This clonotype was seen at least ten times. The V gene is TRBV7-9, the J gene TRBJ2-1, with D maybe TRBD1 (6 bases). The V end was cut by 7 bases, the J end by 1 base, with 11 bases between. Per the germline V gene, CDR1 is SEHNR and CDR2 is FQNEAQ (reference sequence). The CDR3 contains 14 residues. The CDR3 loop is CASNSQGSYNEQFF. In DNA, the CDR3 is TGTGCCAGCAACTCACAGGGATCCTACAATGAGCAGTTCTTC.

This chain joins TRBV19 and TRBJ2-5, with 9 bases matching TRBD2. V was clipped by 5 bases and J by 4 bases; unmatched bases: 8. The CDR3 runs 15 residues. Germline V gene lookup returns CDR1 LNHDA and CDR2 SQIVND (reference sequence). The CDR3 DNA reads as TGTGCCAGTAGTGTTAGCGGGAGTGGAGGAGAGACCCAGTACTTC. Encoded protein: CASSVSGSGGETQYF. The full variable domain, in which reference TRBV19 and TRBJ2-5 provide the parts outside the CDR3, is DGGITQSPKYLFRKEGQNVTLSCEQNLNHDAMYWYRQDPGQGLRLIYYSQIVNDFQKGDIAEGYSVSREKKESFPLTVTSAQKNPTAFYLCASSVSGSGGETQYFGPGTRLLVL.

A word on this clonotype: The CDR3 carries no conserved terminal phenylalanine or tryptophan, so it likely arises from a read error. J is TRBJ2-5 and V is TRBV13, with D possibly matching TRBD2 (6 bases). From germline, CDR1 is PRHDT and CDR2 FYEKMQ (reference sequence). The CDR3 covers 14 residues. V was shortened by 3 bases and J by 5 bases, with 13 bases between the two germline ends. CDR3 region: CASSFLDGGETQYS. The CDR3 DNA reads as TGTGCCAGCAGCTTCTTGGACGGAGGGGAGACCCAGTACTCC.

V usage is TRBV27 and J usage is TRBJ1-5; weak D call: TRBD1 (5 bases). Germline values: CDR1 MNHEY, CDR2 SMNVEV (reference sequence). Trimming removed 3 bases from V and 2 bases from J, with 11 bases in between. The CDR3 consists of 15 residues. The CDR3 sequence: CASSLWGEGNQPQHF. In nucleotides, the CDR3 is TGTGCCAGCAGTTTGTGGGGGGAGGGCAATCAGCCCCAGCATTTT.

This clonotype showed up just a few times. This sequence joins TRBV7-2 and TRBJ2-1, with 10 bases identical to TRBD1. Germline V gives CDR1 SGHTA, CDR2 FQGNSA. This CDR3 is built from 15 residues. The J segment lost 4 bases and the V segment lost 3 bases, leaving 3 bases of the junction unmatched. CDR3 region: CASSFSDRGYNEQFF. Written as DNA, the CDR3 is TGTGCCAGCAGCTTCTCGGACAGGGGGTACAATGAGCAGTTCTTC.

Regarding this clonotype: Germline is not matched at one junction end, which may reflect a read error. The V call is TRBV6-1, the J call TRBJ1-3; D is unclear. The length of the CDR3 is 14 residues. Germline V gene lookup returns CDR1 MNHNS and CDR2 SASEGT. The DNA of the CDR3 is TGTGCCAACAGTGAAGACAACTCTGGAAACACCATATATTTT. This codes for CANSEDNSGNTIYF.

The genes are TRBV29-1 and TRBJ1-5; tentative D call: TRBD1 (5 bases). V lost 6 bases, J lost 9 bases, and 21 bases lay in between. Germline V gene lookup returns CDR1 SQVTM and CDR2 ANQGSEA. The CDR3 covers 14 residues. The CDR3 bases are TGCAGCGTGGCCGATGGGGGGTCCTATCGGCCCCAGCATTTT. It yields the protein CSVADGGSYRPQHF.

This clonotype appeared a few times. The genes are TRBV2 and TRBJ2-5; D possibly corresponds to TRBD2 (6 bases). Per the germline V gene, CDR1 is SNHLY and CDR2 is FYNNEI. V shed 7 bases and J shed 0 bases, with 21 bases lying between them. The CDR3 has 17 amino acids. This chain's CDR3 is CASTAGGGIPYQETQYF. CDR3 DNA sequence: TGTGCCAGCACCGCGGGCGGCGGGATCCCGTACCAAGAGACCCAGTACTTC. Variable domain in full (rest from reference TRBV2 and TRBJ2-5): EPEVTQTPSHQVTQMGQEVILRCVPISNHLYFYWYRQILGQKVEFLVSFYNNEISEKSEIFDDQFSVERPDGSNFTLKIRSTKLEDSAMYFCASTAGGGIPYQETQYFGPGTRLLVL.

This clonotype was recorded at least ten times. The genes are TRBV19 and TRBJ1-4, with TRBD1 matching 9 bases. Germline CDR1 is LNHDA and CDR2 is SQIVND (reference sequence). With 7 bases clipped from V and 6 bases from J, the junction kept 9 bases outside the gene matches. The CDR3 contains 15 residues. The CDR3 here is CASIEPGTGYEKLFF. CDR3 nucleotides: TGTGCCAGTATTGAACCCGGGACAGGGTATGAAAAACTGTTTTTT.